A single T cell receptor beta chain is shown here with its context. This sample is part of a study of blood T cell repertoires in COVID-19. Overall study context: Whether acute or convalescent, the COVID-19 samples came from the United States, Italy and Spain. The analysed material was cDNA or gDNA that came from T cells, B-cell-depleted T cells, or PBMCs.

In the original processing: Reference gene primer amplification yielded estimated nucleated cell counts. The table came from immunoSEQ multiplex PCR; TCRdb's copy has only in-frame clones and leaves some out. V and J calls and clone size are as listed in that table; D and trimming were resolved from the DNA. The repertoire includes 250,000 to 350,000 clones, around 90% of them detected once, and 2% to 2.5% sits in the top ten. The receptor's source is a woman aged 50 to 65 who had recovered from COVID-19. The sequencing input was peripheral blood.

In DNA, the CDR3 is TGTGCCAGCAGTTACGCCGGCCTCCGGGGGTTCTACGAGCAGTACTTC. Protein sequence: CASSYAGLRGFYEQYF. The V call is TRBV6-5, the J call TRBJ2-7, with D possibly being TRBD2 (6 bases). Trimming took 2 bases from V and 3 from J, leaving 17 bases between them. Per germline, CDR1 MNHEY and CDR2 SVGAGI. There are 16 residues in the CDR3.